Each of the 11 T cell receptor beta chains below was sequenced from the same sample in a study of low-dose radiotherapy and immunotherapy resistance in tumors. TRAV- and TRBV-specific primers primed first-strand cDNA, covering alpha and beta chains. Over roughly 18 PCR cycles, TCRs were amplified from a constant-region primer and V-primer adapter. TCRdb called the reads again in MiXCR, with one record for every CDR3 protein. The data contain tens of thousands of distinct CDR3 sequences, less than 20% of them singletons. Time point given: after trial treatment. The treatment denotes: LDRT plus nivolumab, ipilimumab, low-dose cyclophosphamide and aspirin (RACIN trial). The sample in question was PBMCs, obtained after low-dose radiotherapy plus immunotherapy. These receptors came from a male donor with prostate cancer.

This clonotype was found many times. This chain links TRBV5-1 with TRBJ2-3; 8 bases are shared with TRBD1. The CDR3 loop spans 14 amino acids. CDR1 and CDR2 (germline): SGHRS, YFSETQ. V lost 1 base and J lost 14; bases outside the gene matches: 12. CDR3 nucleotides: TGCGCCAGCAGCTTGATCTTTGGACAGGGTTTCACGTATTTT. Protein product: CASSLIFGQGFTYF.

The CDR3 protein is CACTPQATGYTF. CDR3 DNA: TGTGCCTGCACCCCCCAGGCAACAGGCTACACCTTC. The V gene is TRBV30, the J gene TRBJ1-2; no reliable D call. V dropped 6 bases and J dropped 8 bases, with 16 bases sitting between them. The CDR3 covers 12 residues. The V gene's germline CDR1 is GTSNPN and CDR2 SVGIG (reference sequence).

This clonotype was detected many times. Here the CDR3 reads CSARPQPNQPQHF. The CDR3 DNA sequence: TGCAGTGCTAGACCCCAACCCAATCAGCCCCAGCATTTT. The chain uses TRBV20-1 and TRBJ1-5; no clear D. Trimming left V 2 bases short and J 3 bases short, with 8 bases between. The CDR3 has 13 residues. Germline assignment: CDR1 DFQATT and CDR2 SNEGSKA (reference sequence).

This clonotype was found many times. CDR3 sequence reads: CASVPPGAHSEAFF. The CDR3 bases are TGTGCCAGCGTCCCCCCGGGCGCTCATTCTGAAGCTTTCTTT. V usage is TRBV28 and J usage is TRBJ1-1; no clear D gene. V was pared by 8 bases and J by 6 bases, with 19 bases between. The germline V gene has CDR1 MDHEN and CDR2 SYDVKM. This CDR3 is 14 amino acids long.

This clonotype was observed at least ten times. CDR3 protein: CASSQTNYNEQFF. CDR3 coding DNA: TGTGCCAGCAGCCAGACTAATTACAATGAGCAGTTCTTC. The rearrangement uses TRBV28 and TRBJ2-1, with TRBD2 as a possible D gene (5 bases). V shed 6 bases and J shed 4 bases, with 10 bases lying between them. The germline V gene encodes CDR1 MDHEN and CDR2 SYDVKM. The CDR3 has 13 amino acids.

This clonotype was seen repeatedly, ten times or more. The chain has TRBV2 and TRBJ1-2, with 8 bases matching TRBD1. Germline V gene data show CDR1 as SNHLY and CDR2 as FYNNEI. This CDR3 has 13 amino acids. J gave up 7 bases and V 5 bases, and 6 bases lay outside the gene matches. CDR3 bases: TGTGCCAGCAGTTACACCGGACAGGGTGGCTACACCTTC. Encoded protein: CASSYTGQGGYTF. Full variable domain (outside the CDR3, taken from reference TRBV2 and TRBJ1-2): EPEVTQTPSHQVTQMGQEVILRCVPISNHLYFYWYRQILGQKVEFLVSFYNNEISEKSEIFDDQFSVERPDGSNFTLKIRSTKLEDSAMYFCASSYTGQGGYTFGSGTRLTVV.

This clonotype was seen repeatedly, ten times or more. This chain links TRBV2 with TRBJ1-5; 9 nucleotides match TRBD1. The CDR3 has 17 amino acids. Unmatched junction bases numbered 9, after V lost 6 bases and J lost 0 bases. The V gene's germline CDR1 is SNHLY and CDR2 FYNNEI. The CDR3 loop reads CASRGTGKSYSNQPQHF. CDR3 bases: TGTGCCAGCAGGGGGACAGGGAAAAGTTATAGCAATCAGCCCCAGCATTTT. Variable domain in full (rest from reference TRBV2 and TRBJ1-5): EPEVTQTPSHQVTQMGQEVILRCVPISNHLYFYWYRQILGQKVEFLVSFYNNEISEKSEIFDDQFSVERPDGSNFTLKIRSTKLEDSAMYFCASRGTGKSYSNQPQHFGDGTRLSIL.

This clonotype has at least ten counts. The chain combines TRBV18 with TRBJ2-5; TRBD1 agrees at 8 bases. The CDR3 is 15 residues long. CDR1 is KGHSH and CDR2 is LQKENI in the germline V gene. With V trimmed by 3 bases and J by 4 bases, 7 bases remained unmatched. The CDR3 reads CASSPRTGKTETQYF. As DNA, the CDR3 is TGTGCCAGCTCACCCAGGACAGGGAAGACAGAGACCCAGTACTTC. Combining the CDR3 with reference TRBV18 and TRBJ2-5 gives the whole variable domain NAGVMQNPRHLVRRRGQEARLRCSPMKGHSHVYWYRQLPEEGLKFMVYLQKENIIDESGMPKERFSAEFPKEGPSILRIQQVVRGDSAAYFCASSPRTGKTETQYFGPGTRLLVL.

This clonotype came up many times. This chain connects TRBV20-1 to TRBJ2-1; D assignment may be TRBD1 or TRBD2 (5 bases each). Germline V lookup: CDR1 DFQATT, CDR2 SNEGSKA (reference sequence). CDR3 size: 15 residues. V lost 0 bases to trimming and J lost 4 bases, with 13 bases between them. The DNA for the CDR3 is TGCAGTGCTAGAGATCAGGGCCGGGGATACAATGAGCAGTTCTTC. Its translation: CSARDQGRGYNEQFF.

In this sample, this clonotype is medium-sized (0.01 to 0.1%). This chain connects TRBV28 to TRBJ2-7, with 10 bases aligning to TRBD1. Germline CDR1 is MDHEN and CDR2 is SYDVKM. The CDR3 runs 13 residues. V dropped 8 bases and J dropped 9; count of bases not matched to a gene: 10. The CDR3: CASRDRGARGQYF. The CDR3, as DNA: TGTGCCAGCCGGGACAGGGGCGCCCGGGGGCAGTACTTC.

CDR3 sequence (DNA): TGCAGTGTACCAGCCGACGAAAAACTGTTTTTT. This translates into CSVPADEKLFF. The chain uses TRBV20-1 and TRBJ1-4, with D unresolved. Germline values: CDR1 DFQATT, CDR2 SNEGSKA (reference sequence). CDR3 length: 11 residues. Between the trimmed V and J ends, which lost 7 bases and 8 bases, there was a span of 11 bases.